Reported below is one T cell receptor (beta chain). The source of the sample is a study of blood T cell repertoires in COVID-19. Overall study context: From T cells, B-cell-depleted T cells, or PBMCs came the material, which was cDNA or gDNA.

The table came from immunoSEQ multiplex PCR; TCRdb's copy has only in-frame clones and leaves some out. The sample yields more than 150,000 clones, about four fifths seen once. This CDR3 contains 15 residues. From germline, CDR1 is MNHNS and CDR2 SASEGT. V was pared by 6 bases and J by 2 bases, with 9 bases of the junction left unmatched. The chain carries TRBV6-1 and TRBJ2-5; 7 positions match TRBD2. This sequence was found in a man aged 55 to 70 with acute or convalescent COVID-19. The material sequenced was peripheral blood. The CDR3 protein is CASRPPSSGQETQYF. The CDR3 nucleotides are TGTGCCAGCAGACCTCCCTCTAGCGGTCAAGAGACCCAGTACTTC.